The 20 T cell receptor beta chains below come from one sample, sequenced in a study of cytomegalovirus exposure and HLA in healthy donors. This PCR relied on a set of 60 Vbeta primers and 13 Jbeta primers. Produced via immunoSEQ multiplex PCR; TCRdb's table is partial and in-frame only. The repertoire holds 58,000 or so clones, about three quarters seen once, with around 25% in the top ten. Specimen: PBMCs. The receptors derive from a man aged 50-60 years in good health and CMV-seropositive.

The J gene is TRBJ2-7, the V gene TRBV6-4; no reliable D call. Germline values: CDR1 MRHNA, CDR2 SNTAGT. The CDR3 spans 13 residues. V lost 4 bases and J lost 0, with 7 bases in between. CDR3 nucleotides: TGTGCCAGCAGTGCAGTGAACTCCTACGAGCAGTACTTC. Protein: CASSAVNSYEQYF.

This clone came up a few times. The DNA of the CDR3 is TGCGCCAGCAGTGAGAGCGGTACCCCTCGGCCCCAGCATTTT. Translated: CASSESGTPRPQHF. The V call is TRBV10-1, the J call TRBJ1-5; D remains unclear. V was trimmed by 2 bases and J by 9 bases, leaving 14 bases between them. The CDR3 spans 14 residues. Germline V lookup: CDR1 WNHNN, CDR2 SYGVQD (reference sequence).

The CDR3 spells CASRVDRAYNQPQHF. The DNA of the CDR3 is TGTGCCAGCAGAGTGGACAGGGCCTACAATCAGCCCCAGCATTTT. J is TRBJ1-5 and V is TRBV6-1; 8 positions match TRBD1. CDR3 length equals 15 residues. Germline CDR1 and CDR2: MNHNS and SASEGT. V lost 6 bases and J lost 3; bases outside the gene matches: 7.

This clone was found a few times. This chain links TRBV5-5 with TRBJ1-4, with D perhaps TRBD1 (6 bases). The V gene lost 1 base and the J gene lost 0 bases, with 13 bases spanning the gap. Germline V gives CDR1 SGHKS, CDR2 YYEKEE (reference sequence). The CDR3 has 17 amino acids. The CDR3 loop reads CASSLRGAGATNEKLFF. The DNA for the CDR3 is TGTGCCAGCAGCTTGCGGGGGGCAGGGGCAACTAATGAAAAACTGTTTTTT.

The rearrangement joins TRBV15 to TRBJ2-2; 9 nucleotides match TRBD2. Per germline, CDR1 LNHNV and CDR2 YYDKDF (reference sequence). V dropped 0 bases and J dropped 7; count of bases not matched to a gene: 0. The CDR3 loop spans 14 amino acids. The CDR3 DNA sequence: TGTGCCACCAGCAGAGAGACTAGCGGCGGGGAGCTGTTTTTT. This encodes CATSRETSGGELFF.

The chain combines TRBV9 with TRBJ2-1, with TRBD2 matching 14 bases. V shed 4 bases and J 5 bases; nucleotides not matched to a gene: 5. The germline CDR1 and CDR2 sequences are SGDLS and YYNGEE. The CDR3 covers 16 residues. The CDR3 DNA reads TGTGCCAGCAGCTTTCGGGGACTAGCGGGAGACAATGAGCAGTTCTTC. Its protein is CASSFRGLAGDNEQFF. The entire variable domain, with the rest obtained from reference TRBV9 and TRBJ2-1, is as follows: DSGVTQTPKHLITATGQRVTLRCSPRSGDLSVYWYQQSLDQGLQFLIQYYNGEERAKGNILERFSAQQFPDLHSELNLSSLELGDSALYFCASSFRGLAGDNEQFFGPGTRLTVL.

The DNA for the CDR3 is TGTGCCAGCAGCACAGGGTCGGGGGAGCAGTACTTC. Protein sequence: CASSTGSGEQYF. The chain links TRBV7-3 to TRBJ2-7, with D perhaps TRBD1 (6 bases). Germline lookup yields CDR1 SGHTA and CDR2 FQGTGA. Trimming removed 5 bases from V and 7 bases from J, with 12 bases in between. The CDR3 runs to 12 residues.

This chain links TRBV2 with TRBJ2-3, with D perhaps TRBD2 (6 bases). This CDR3 has 13 residues. From germline, CDR1 is SNHLY and CDR2 FYNNEI. V was trimmed by 8 bases and J by 1 base, leaving 10 bases between them. DNA for the CDR3: TGTGCCAGCTCCTTAGCGGGCACAGATACGCAGTATTTT. Protein: CASSLAGTDTQYF.

The chain combines TRBV6-5 with TRBJ1-1; 11 positions match TRBD1. The CDR3 sequence is 15 residues long. The germline V gene has CDR1 MNHEY and CDR2 SVGAGI. J lost 1 base, V lost 6 bases, and 4 bases had no gene match. The CDR3: CASRGGTGGNTEAFF. The CDR3 DNA reads as TGTGCCAGCAGAGGAGGGACAGGGGGGAACACTGAAGCTTTCTTT.

The chain uses TRBV11-1 and TRBJ2-7, with a weak D call TRBD2 (5 bases). V was trimmed by 5 bases and J by 0 bases, leaving 11 bases between them. Germline CDR1 reads SGHAT; CDR2 reads FQDESV (reference sequence). The CDR3 consists of 14 residues. CDR3 DNA sequence: TGTGCCAGCAGCGGCTTGGAGGCCTCCTACGAGCAGTACTTC. This sequence encodes CASSGLEASYEQYF.

The chain is built from TRBV5-1 and TRBJ2-3, with a weak D call TRBD2 (6 bases). In germline, CDR1 is SGHRS, CDR2 YFSETQ. There are 15 residues in the CDR3. Trimming removed 5 bases from V and 2 bases from J, with 15 bases in between. CDR3 loop: CASRVEGAPTDTQYF. CDR3 bases: TGCGCCAGCAGGGTGGAGGGAGCGCCCACAGATACGCAGTATTTT.

The CDR3 region is CASSGGTGRGETQYF. For the CDR3, the DNA is TGTGCCAGCAGTGGTGGGACAGGGCGTGGAGAGACCCAGTACTTC. The chain joins TRBV2 to TRBJ2-5; TRBD1 matches 9 bases. Losses at the gene ends were 4 bases for V and 4 bases for J; bases not matched to a gene: 7. Germline CDR1 is SNHLY and CDR2 is FYNNEI. There are 15 residues in the CDR3.

This clone was counted a few times. V usage is TRBV2 and J usage is TRBJ1-3; D is possibly TRBD1 (6 bases). The CDR3 extends over 12 amino acids. Germline V gene lookup returns CDR1 SNHLY and CDR2 FYNNEI. The CDR3 sequence is CSSWGQGNTIYF. Here the CDR3 DNA reads TGTAGCAGTTGGGGACAAGGAAACACCATATATTTT.

This clone has more than one count but fewer than ten. The J gene is TRBJ2-4, the V gene TRBV15; no clear D gene. With 0 bases removed from V and 0 bases from J, the gap between germline ends came to 6 bases. Germline V gene lookup returns CDR1 LNHNV and CDR2 YYDKDF (reference sequence). This CDR3 region has 15 residues. The CDR3 spells CATSRDRVAKNIQYF. CDR3 DNA sequence: TGTGCCACCAGCAGAGATCGGGTAGCCAAAAACATTCAGTACTTC.

The chain uses TRBV29-1 and TRBJ2-3; TRBD2 agrees at 11 bases. The CDR3 has 15 residues. The germline CDR1 and CDR2 sequences are SQVTM and ANQGSEA. Here the CDR3 reads CTGSGTSGSTDTQYF. In DNA, the CDR3 is TGCACCGGCAGCGGGACTAGCGGTAGCACAGATACGCAGTATTTT.

CDR3 sequence (DNA): TGTGCCAGCAGTGAACGGCGGGGGCCCATCGAGCAGTACTTC. Residues: CASSERRGPIEQYF. The rearrangement joins TRBV2 to TRBJ2-7; D might be TRBD2 (7 bases). Germline CDR1 and CDR2: SNHLY and FYNNEI. The CDR3 runs 14 residues. The ends were cut back, 2 bases at V and 6 bases at J, with 14 bases in the middle.

The CDR3 DNA follows: TGTGCCAGCAGTGGCCGGGAGGCCTACAATGAGCAGTTCTTC. Amino acids: CASSGREAYNEQFF. V is TRBV2 and J is TRBJ2-1; 7 nucleotides line up with TRBD2. There are 14 residues in the CDR3. Germline lookup yields CDR1 SNHLY and CDR2 FYNNEI. Trimming at V came to 4 bases and at J to 2 bases, leaving 2 bases not matched to a gene.

This clone was seen a few times. The chain has TRBV21-1 and TRBJ2-2; the D call of TRBD2 is as the table states it, not checked on the DNA. TRBV21-1 corresponds to a pseudogene. The CDR3 totals 12 residues. CDR3 in DNA: TGTGCCAGTCCTAACTTCCCCGGGGAGCTGTTTTTT. Translated: CASPNFPGELFF.

J is TRBJ2-1 and V is TRBV9; weak D call: TRBD2 (6 bases). The CDR3 runs to 18 residues. CDR1 and CDR2 (germline): SGDLS, YYNGEE. V lost 5 bases to trimming and J lost 7 bases, with 28 bases between them. As DNA, the CDR3 is TGTGCCAGCAGTGGATCTGGAGGAGGGCCGGATCGGGTAAATGAGCAGTTCTTC. It translates to CASSGSGGGPDRVNEQFF.

This clone has just a few counts. This sequence joins TRBV5-1 and TRBJ2-7; 7 bases agree with TRBD1. The CDR3 is 15 amino acids. J lost 5 bases, V lost 4 bases, and 12 bases had no gene match. The germline CDR1 and CDR2 sequences are SGHRS and YFSETQ. In nucleotides, the CDR3 is TGCGCCAGCAGCCCGGACAGGCGAGGGATCCACGAGCAGTACTTC. Translated: CASSPDRRGIHEQYF.